This T cell receptor (beta chain) was retrieved from a study of immune cell composition in non-small cell lung cancer (dated by TCRdb to about 2017). A note on the overall study: To assign histologic subtype, which was mostly lung adenocarcinoma or squamous cell carcinoma, H&E was combined with p63, CK5, Napsin A and TTF-1 immunohistochemistry. Four tumour specimens with TCR-beta data were of rare histological subtypes and were excluded from the subtype comparisons. Adaptive Biotechnologies TCR-beta sequencing was carried out on approximately 34 paired NSCLC tumour and non-adjacent lung specimens, as well as on around 25 tumour-only specimens. For supplementary cohort #1, made up of under 12 lung adenocarcinoma cases, paired tumour/lung TCR-beta sequencing was done and TIL populations were generated so that tumour reactivity could be assessed. The paper as a whole reports these results and caveats: Only around ten cases were included in the reactivity cohort, and sequence sharing between tumour-reactive clones and the dominant in vivo tumour-associated clones was not shown. In 9 to 11 adenocarcinoma cases, maximal tumour-associated clone frequency correlated strongly with TIL tumour reactivity, whereas overall clonality did not. Smoking pack-years did not significantly correlate with tumour TCR-beta clonality. Nearly half of NSCLC cases had tumour-associated clones >0.5%, with 75% to 80% of squamous carcinomas showing such clones compared with about 30% of adenocarcinomas.

The CDR3 numbers 15 residues from cysteine through phenylalanine. The DNA shown is the 45-base CDR3, in frame from base 1. Relative to germline, V is 1 base shorter and J is 2 bases shorter, with 10 bases between their ends. Via the germline V gene (reference sequence), CDR1 is SGHAT and CDR2 FQDESV. Normal lung samples were non-adjacent lung tissue taken as far from the tumour as possible, at least 3 cm away, from the same patient. From frozen aliquots of unsorted single-cell suspensions, genomic DNA was isolated using the QIAamp DNA kit. Tissues were received within 2 hours of resection and were immediately processed into single-cell suspensions. Tissue was broken up mechanically, digested enzymatically with DNase I, collagenase I and hyaluronidase for around 30 minutes at 37 degrees C, and then filtered and RBC-lysed. TCR-beta CDR3 regions were amplified from genomic DNA by a two-step multiplex PCR, with the second step adding Illumina-compatible adaptors. TCR-beta immunosequencing was performed on an Illumina platform as a commercial immunoSEQ service. As for the original processing: Repertoires were summarised by productive clonality and by Top 10 Clones, defined as the percentage of T-cell templates derived from the ten most frequent sequences. Values of productive clonality ranged from 0 to 1, with a monoclonal population indicated by a value of 1. Using log10 scatter plots, tumour-associated clones were identified as sequences that made up at least 0.1% of tumour T-cell templates yet were absent from the matched non-adjacent lung. Student's t-tests were used for two-group comparisons, ANOVA for comparisons across stages, and linear regression for relationships, with analyses done in GraphPad Prism7 and R. TCRdb re-hosts the immuneACCESS table, in-frame sequences only. Its copies lack some clones; in the studies checked, an unresolved V gene accounts for under half of them, and the cause for the rest is not known. V, J and clone size are those of that table, while D and trimming were read from the DNA. The sample table holds nearly 6,000 clones, of which 70% to 90% were seen once. Of the sample, just under 6.5% is held by the ten largest clones.

Comment on this clone: It has no known antigen specificity. No base quality values were provided; no much bigger clone lies one nucleotide off.

This receptor was identified in a human donor with non-small cell lung cancer. The rearranged chain carries TRBV11-1 and TRBJ2-3, with the identity of the D gene unclear. Input material: non-adjacent lung tissue. The DNA is TGTGCCAGCAGCTTAGAGGAGAGGTCCACAGATACGCAGTATTTT. It translates as CASSLEERSTDTQYF.